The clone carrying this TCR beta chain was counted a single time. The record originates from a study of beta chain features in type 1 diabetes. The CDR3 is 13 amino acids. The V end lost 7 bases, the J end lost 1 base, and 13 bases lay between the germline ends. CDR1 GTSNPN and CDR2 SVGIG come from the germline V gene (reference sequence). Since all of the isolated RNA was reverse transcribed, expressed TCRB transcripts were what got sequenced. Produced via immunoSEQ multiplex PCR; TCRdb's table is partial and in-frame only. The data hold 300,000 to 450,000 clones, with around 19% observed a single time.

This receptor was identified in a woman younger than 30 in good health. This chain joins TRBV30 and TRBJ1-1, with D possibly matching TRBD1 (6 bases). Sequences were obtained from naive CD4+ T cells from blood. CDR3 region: CASRTAQNTEAFF. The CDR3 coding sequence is TGTGCCTCCCGGACAGCCCAGAACACTGAAGCTTTCTTT.